This T cell receptor (beta chain) was sequenced for a study of cytomegalovirus exposure and HLA in healthy donors. This clone was observed a single time. No antigen is known for it. PCR amplification relied on 60 Vbeta primers (plus 13 Jbeta primers). Measured with immunoSEQ multiplex PCR; TCRdb has only the in-frame clones, and not every one. The table has 150,000 to 200,000 clones, 70% to 80% seen once. Germline V gene lookup returns CDR1 SQVTM and CDR2 ANQGSEA. The CDR3 loop spans 12 amino acids. Trimming cost V 7 bases and J 5 bases, with 15 bases left between them. General study results and limits: Despite most TCR sequences being rare, some public TCRs occurred in many donors.

The sequence was collected from a woman in her 40s in good health and CMV-seronegative. The chain uses TRBV29-1 and TRBJ2-7; TRBD1 is a possible D gene (6 bases). The source material was PBMCs. The CDR3 coding sequence is TGCAGCGAAGATCGACAGGTCAACGAGCAGTACTTC. Its translation is CSEDRQVNEQYF.